The entry below describes one TCR beta chain. This entry is derived from a study of T-cell reconstitution after alpha-beta-depleted transplantation in children. Unique molecular identifiers were incorporated into the prepared TCRbeta library. TCRdb reprocessed the PCR reads via MiXCR and lists one record per CDR3 protein. Of hundreds of thousands of distinct CDR3 sequences listed, around 18% are singletons. Trimming shortened V by 2 bases and J by 1 base, and 5 bases separated the two germline ends. This CDR3 contains 14 residues. The chain is built from TRBV12-3 or TRBV12-4 and TRBJ2-2; no definite D call. Source: PBMCs from the stem cell graft donor, taken from the stem cell graft. This receptor was obtained from a human donor who donated a stem cell graft to a child with acute lymphoblastic leukemia. CDR3 in amino acids: CASSLRWNTGELFF. The CDR3 DNA sequence: TGTGCCAGCAGTTTAAGATGGAACACCGGGGAGCTGTTTTTT.